These T cell receptor beta chains were read from a single sample in a study of T-cell reconstitution after alpha-beta-depleted transplantation in children. In TCRdb, the PCR reads were re-called with MiXCR into one record per CDR3 protein. The sample has around 600,000 distinct CDR3 sequences; about 11% are singletons. This specimen was PBMCs from the stem cell graft donor, taken from the stem cell graft. The receptors were sampled from a human donor who donated a stem cell graft to a child with acute myeloid leukemia. Both conserved end residues are part of each CDR3. Each record gives: J gene, clone size, D gene, V gene, CDR3 DNA, CDR3 protein. D genes are given only for firm matches. Expanded clones are given a class, and other clones once, few, many or no size at all.

j_call: TRBJ2-1; clone_size: -; d_call: TRBD2; v_call: TRBV5-1; cdr3_nt: TGCGCCAGTGGACTAGCGGGAGGGCTTGAGCAGTTCTTC; cdr3_aa: CASGLAGGLEQFF
j_call: TRBJ2-4; clone_size: -; d_call: TRBD1; v_call: TRBV5-1; cdr3_nt: TGCGCCAGCAGCCCGAGACGATGGGACAGGGCCCAAAGTATTAACATTCAGTACTTC; cdr3_aa: CASSPRRWDRAQSINIQYF
j_call: TRBJ2-7; clone_size: few; d_call: -; v_call: TRBV5-1; cdr3_nt: TGCGCCAGCAGCGAGGGACAATCTCGCGAGCAGTACTTC; cdr3_aa: CASSEGQSREQYF
j_call: TRBJ2-5; clone_size: many; d_call: -; v_call: TRBV27; cdr3_nt: TGTGCCAGCAGTTTGTCTGGGGAGGGGGCCCAGTACTTC; cdr3_aa: CASSLSGEGAQYF
j_call: TRBJ1-3; clone_size: few; d_call: TRBD1; v_call: TRBV11-2; cdr3_nt: TGTGCCAGCAGCGTAAGGACAGGGTCCTCCTCTGGAAACACCATATATTTT; cdr3_aa: CASSVRTGSSSGNTIYF
j_call: TRBJ1-2; clone_size: few; d_call: -; v_call: TRBV29-1; cdr3_nt: TGCAGCGTTGAGGGCCTTGACTATGGCTACACCTTC; cdr3_aa: CSVEGLDYGYTF
j_call: TRBJ2-3; clone_size: few; d_call: -; v_call: TRBV7-9; cdr3_nt: TGTGCCACCTCCAGGTTAGGCACAGATACGCAGTATTTT; cdr3_aa: CATSRLGTDTQYF
j_call: TRBJ2-5; clone_size: few; d_call: TRBD2; v_call: TRBV4-2; cdr3_nt: TGTGCCAGCAGCCAGTTCCCGGGACTAGCGGGGGAAGAGACCCAGTACTTC; cdr3_aa: CASSQFPGLAGEETQYF
j_call: TRBJ2-6; clone_size: -; d_call: -; v_call: TRBV3-1; cdr3_nt: TGTGCCAGCAGCCTAAGACAGGTCTCTGGGGCCAACGTCCTGACTTTC; cdr3_aa: CASSLRQVSGANVLTF
j_call: TRBJ2-3; clone_size: -; d_call: -; v_call: TRBV23-1; cdr3_nt: TGCGCCAACGCCGGGACAACAGATACGCAGTATTTT; cdr3_aa: CANAGTTDTQYF
j_call: TRBJ2-3; clone_size: -; d_call: -; v_call: TRBV5-5; cdr3_nt: TGTGCCAGCAGCTTGTCAGGGCGGGCGACAGATACGCAGTATTTT; cdr3_aa: CASSLSGRATDTQYF
j_call: TRBJ2-1; clone_size: -; d_call: TRBD2; v_call: TRBV29-1; cdr3_nt: TGCAGCGCGGGGAGCGGGAGGGCCTATGAGCAGTTCTTC; cdr3_aa: CSAGSGRAYEQFF
j_call: TRBJ2-7; clone_size: many; d_call: -; v_call: TRBV7-9; cdr3_nt: TGTGCCAGCAGCTTAGGAGGGCAGGGCTACGAGCAGTACTTC; cdr3_aa: CASSLGGQGYEQYF
j_call: TRBJ2-3; clone_size: -; d_call: -; v_call: TRBV20-1; cdr3_nt: TGCAGTGCTACGCCCCAGCGGGGCACAGATACGCAGTATTTT; cdr3_aa: CSATPQRGTDTQYF
j_call: TRBJ2-5; clone_size: -; d_call: -; v_call: TRBV29-1; cdr3_nt: TGCAGCGTACTCACAGGGGGGGGAGGAGAGACCCAGTACTTC; cdr3_aa: CSVLTGGGGETQYF
j_call: TRBJ2-3; clone_size: few; d_call: TRBD2; v_call: TRBV29-1; cdr3_nt: TGCAGCGTTGAAGCTAGCGGGAGGGTAAATACGCAGTATTTT; cdr3_aa: CSVEASGRVNTQYF
j_call: TRBJ2-5; clone_size: many; d_call: TRBD2; v_call: TRBV20-1; cdr3_nt: TGCAGTGCTAGAGCCAGCGGGAGGACGGGAGAGACCCAGTACTTC; cdr3_aa: CSARASGRTGETQYF
j_call: TRBJ2-1; clone_size: -; d_call: -; v_call: TRBV3-1; cdr3_nt: TGTGCCAGCAGCCAAGTTCTTACAGGGGGGGCCAATGAGCAGTTCTTC; cdr3_aa: CASSQVLTGGANEQFF
j_call: TRBJ2-6; clone_size: few; d_call: -; v_call: TRBV5-1; cdr3_nt: TGCGCCAGCAGCTTGGGGCACTCTGGGGCCAACGTCCTGACTTTC; cdr3_aa: CASSLGHSGANVLTF
j_call: TRBJ1-4; clone_size: -; d_call: -; v_call: TRBV3-1; cdr3_nt: TGTGCCAGCAGCAAGTCTGATGGGGGATACGAAAAACTGTTTTTT; cdr3_aa: CASSKSDGGYEKLFF
j_call: TRBJ1-5; clone_size: many; d_call: -; v_call: TRBV5-1; cdr3_nt: TGCGCCAGCAGCTCTAATAGCAATCAGCCCCAGCATTTT; cdr3_aa: CASSSNSNQPQHF
j_call: TRBJ2-7; clone_size: few; d_call: TRBD2; v_call: TRBV20-1; cdr3_nt: TGCAGTGCTCCCGGGACAGGAGTGAGCGGGAGGGCCTACGAGCAGTACTTC; cdr3_aa: CSAPGTGVSGRAYEQYF
j_call: TRBJ2-4; clone_size: few; d_call: -; v_call: TRBV29-1; cdr3_nt: TGCAGCGTTGTAGTGCCGAAAGCCAAAAACATTCAGTACTTC; cdr3_aa: CSVVVPKAKNIQYF
j_call: TRBJ2-7; clone_size: -; d_call: TRBD2; v_call: TRBV9; cdr3_nt: TGTGCCAGCAGCGTAGGACTAGCGGGAGGGGAAATCTCCTACGAGCAGTACTTC; cdr3_aa: CASSVGLAGGEISYEQYF
j_call: TRBJ2-7; clone_size: many; d_call: TRBD2; v_call: TRBV29-1; cdr3_nt: TGCAGCGTCGAGGGACTAGCGGGCCCCTACGAGCAGTACTTC; cdr3_aa: CSVEGLAGPYEQYF
j_call: TRBJ2-7; clone_size: once; d_call: -; v_call: TRBV19; cdr3_nt: TGTGCCAGTAGTATTGCGGGGAGGTCCTACGAGCAGTACTTC; cdr3_aa: CASSIAGRSYEQYF
j_call: TRBJ1-3; clone_size: many; d_call: -; v_call: TRBV15; cdr3_nt: TGTGCCACCAGCAGGGACGGCGGAAACACCATATATTTT; cdr3_aa: CATSRDGGNTIYF
j_call: TRBJ1-2; clone_size: few; d_call: -; v_call: TRBV7-9; cdr3_nt: TGTGCCAGCACACCGACTTCCTATGGCTACACCTTC; cdr3_aa: CASTPTSYGYTF
j_call: TRBJ1-1; clone_size: -; d_call: -; v_call: TRBV18; cdr3_nt: TGTGCCAGCTACCCTCGGGGGCGGGCGAACACTGAAGCTTTCTTT; cdr3_aa: CASYPRGRANTEAFF
j_call: TRBJ2-7; clone_size: -; d_call: -; v_call: TRBV20-1; cdr3_nt: TGCAGTGCACCCTTTAGCCTCTCCTACGAGCAGTACTTC; cdr3_aa: CSAPFSLSYEQYF
j_call: TRBJ2-3; clone_size: many; d_call: TRBD2; v_call: TRBV6-2/TRBV6-3; cdr3_nt: TGTGCCAACCCCCTAGCGGGAGATCGGCAAGATACGCAGTATTTT; cdr3_aa: CANPLAGDRQDTQYF
j_call: TRBJ2-7; clone_size: -; d_call: -; v_call: TRBV12-3/TRBV12-4; cdr3_nt: TGTGCCAGCAGCCCTAGATTAGCCGCTGGCGAGCAGTACTTC; cdr3_aa: CASSPRLAAGEQYF
j_call: TRBJ2-5; clone_size: few; d_call: TRBD1; v_call: TRBV23-1; cdr3_nt: TGCGCCAGCAAACAGGGGACGGAGACCCAGTACTTC; cdr3_aa: CASKQGTETQYF
j_call: TRBJ2-7; clone_size: many; d_call: -; v_call: TRBV20-1; cdr3_nt: TGCAGTGCTAGAGTGGCAGGGAGGCAGGACGAGCAGTACTTC; cdr3_aa: CSARVAGRQDEQYF
j_call: TRBJ1-2; clone_size: many; d_call: TRBD1; v_call: TRBV10-3; cdr3_nt: TGTGCCATCTCCGGGACAGAGGCCTATGGCTACACCTTC; cdr3_aa: CAISGTEAYGYTF
j_call: TRBJ2-7; clone_size: -; d_call: TRBD1; v_call: TRBV29-1; cdr3_nt: TGCAGCGTTGAAGGTTGGGACAGGGACGAGCAGTACTTC; cdr3_aa: CSVEGWDRDEQYF
j_call: TRBJ2-5; clone_size: -; d_call: -; v_call: TRBV7-9; cdr3_nt: TGTGCCAGCAGCTTAGCCACAGGAGGGCGAGAGACCCAGTACTTC; cdr3_aa: CASSLATGGRETQYF
j_call: TRBJ2-1; clone_size: once; d_call: -; v_call: TRBV14; cdr3_nt: TGTGCCAGCAGCCACTGGACAGAACATAATGAGCAGTTCTTC; cdr3_aa: CASSHWTEHNEQFF
j_call: TRBJ1-1; clone_size: few; d_call: TRBD1; v_call: TRBV20-1; cdr3_nt: TGCAGTGCTAGTCGGCTGGGCAGGGGGGACACTGAAGCTTTCTTT; cdr3_aa: CSASRLGRGDTEAFF
j_call: TRBJ2-1; clone_size: -; d_call: -; v_call: TRBV19; cdr3_nt: TGTGCCAGTAGTATAGCCCGAAAGGAGCAGTTCTTC; cdr3_aa: CASSIARKEQFF
j_call: TRBJ1-1; clone_size: many; d_call: -; v_call: TRBV24-1; cdr3_nt: TGTGCCACCGGCAGGTGGGGAGTGAACACTGAAGCTTTCTTT; cdr3_aa: CATGRWGVNTEAFF
j_call: TRBJ1-1; clone_size: few; d_call: -; v_call: TRBV20-1; cdr3_nt: TGCAGTGCTCCCCGTCGGGGGGCTGAAGCTTTCTTT; cdr3_aa: CSAPRRGAEAFF
j_call: TRBJ1-5; clone_size: -; d_call: TRBD1; v_call: TRBV12-3/TRBV12-4; cdr3_nt: TGTGCCAGCAGTACCTCGACAGGGGTGGGCAATCAGCCCCAGCATTTT; cdr3_aa: CASSTSTGVGNQPQHF
j_call: TRBJ2-1; clone_size: many; d_call: TRBD1; v_call: TRBV7-2; cdr3_nt: TGTGCCAGCAGCACCGGGACAGGGGTAAATCACAATGAGCAGTTCTTC; cdr3_aa: CASSTGTGVNHNEQFF
j_call: TRBJ2-7; clone_size: few; d_call: -; v_call: TRBV5-1; cdr3_nt: TGCGCCAGCAGACAGGAAGGGGGCTACGAGCAGTACTTC; cdr3_aa: CASRQEGGYEQYF
j_call: TRBJ2-7; clone_size: many; d_call: -; v_call: TRBV12-3/TRBV12-4; cdr3_nt: TGTGCCAGCACCCGAGGGGGGGTCGTGAACGAGCAGTACTTC; cdr3_aa: CASTRGGVVNEQYF
j_call: TRBJ1-6; clone_size: -; d_call: -; v_call: TRBV6-5; cdr3_nt: TGTGCCAGCAGCTCCTCGGCGGGTAATTCACCCCTCCACTTT; cdr3_aa: CASSSSAGNSPLHF
j_call: TRBJ2-5; clone_size: many; d_call: -; v_call: TRBV9; cdr3_nt: TGTGCCAGCAGCGTAGGGGGGACCCAGTACTTC; cdr3_aa: CASSVGGTQYF
j_call: TRBJ1-2; clone_size: -; d_call: TRBD1; v_call: TRBV29-1; cdr3_nt: TGCAGCGTGCCGGGACAGGGATATGGCTACACCTTC; cdr3_aa: CSVPGQGYGYTF
j_call: TRBJ2-5; clone_size: few; d_call: -; v_call: TRBV12-3/TRBV12-4; cdr3_nt: TGTGCCAGCAGTTTGGGGGGCGCAGAACGAGAGACCCAGTACTTC; cdr3_aa: CASSLGGAERETQYF
j_call: TRBJ2-3; clone_size: many; d_call: -; v_call: TRBV15; cdr3_nt: TGTGCCACCAGCAGAGCCTCTGGTTGGACAGATACGCAGTATTTT; cdr3_aa: CATSRASGWTDTQYF
j_call: TRBJ2-4; clone_size: many; d_call: -; v_call: TRBV7-2; cdr3_nt: TGTGCCAGCTGGCTCGGAGGGAGCCAAAACATTCAGTACTTC; cdr3_aa: CASWLGGSQNIQYF
j_call: TRBJ1-1; clone_size: few; d_call: -; v_call: TRBV7-2; cdr3_nt: TGTGCCAGCAGCTTCTCTCGAGTTGAAGCTTTCTTT; cdr3_aa: CASSFSRVEAFF
j_call: TRBJ2-1; clone_size: many; d_call: TRBD1; v_call: TRBV7-3; cdr3_nt: TGTGCCAGCAGCTCGAACAGGGGAACCTACAATGAGCAGTTCTTC; cdr3_aa: CASSSNRGTYNEQFF